This T cell receptor (beta chain) was sequenced during a study of beta chain features in type 1 diabetes. General study findings and limits: All four CD4+ subsets of Type 1 diabetes patients contained TCRB CDR3s that were moderately but significantly shorter. Naive, central memory and regulatory TCRB repertoires appeared more similar among patients than healthy donors. For cells with high TCR expression, cDNA sequencing could yield over-representation.

The study reverse transcribed the entire isolated RNA, so it sequenced expressed TCRB transcripts. TCRdb's copy holds only in-frame clones and misses some; the assay was immunoSEQ multiplex PCR. The profile covers around 140,000 clones, with roughly 9.3% appearing a single time and about 0.6% taken by the ten largest. Every single donor gave one heparinised blood draw, and these averaged about 116 mL. Regarding this clone: The antigen is not known.

J gave up 2 bases and V 5 bases, and 5 bases lay outside the gene matches. Germline assignment: CDR1 MNHEY and CDR2 SVGAGI. The length of the CDR3 is 14 residues. The receptor comes from a woman in her forties in good health. V usage is TRBV6-5 and J usage is TRBJ1-1, with 7 bases lining up with TRBD1. Input material: central memory CD4+ T cells from blood. The CDR3 protein is CASSRTGDNTEAFF. Here the CDR3 DNA reads TGTGCCAGCAGTCGGACAGGAGATAACACTGAAGCTTTCTTT.